What follows are 17 T cell receptor beta chains derived from one specimen sequenced in a study of breast tumors, draining lymph nodes, adjacent tissues. Axillary draining lymph nodes of breast cancer patients supplied the node samples. Each CDR3 protein gets one entry after TCRdb re-called the multiplex PCR reads with MiXCR. The data show about 270,000 distinct CDR3 sequences, around 31% seen once. Sequencing was done on a sample of axillary lymph node tissue. These receptors originate from a female donor with breast cancer. Some clones in this sample may be carry-over from other donors' samples.

This clonotype came up once. The chain employs TRBV25-1 and TRBJ2-1, with 10 bases identical to TRBD2. The germline CDR1 and CDR2 sequences are MGHDK and SYGVNS. J gave up 3 bases and V 1 base, and 18 bases lay outside the gene matches. This CDR3 is built from 21 residues. CDR3 region: CASSESSSGRLECLSYNEQFF. DNA for the CDR3: TGTGCCAGCAGTGAATCATCTAGCGGGAGACTGGAATGCCTAAGCTACAATGAGCAGTTCTTC.

This clonotype came up a few times. This could be a read error, since a much larger clone is one nucleotide away. This chain connects TRBV10-3 to TRBJ2-1; TRBD2 matches at 7 bases. Germline V CDR1 and CDR2: ENHRY, SYGVKD. J lost 6 bases, V lost 10 bases, and 9 bases had no gene match. The CDR3 contains 13 residues. The CDR3 DNA reads as TGTGCCACCATAGCGGGCCCCGGCAATGAGCAGTTCTTC. It codes for CATIAGPGNEQFF.

V gene TRBV7-8 combines with J gene TRBJ2-2; TRBD1 might be the D (6 bases). Germline V gives CDR1 SGHVS, CDR2 FQNEAQ. Trimming took 5 bases from V and 8 from J, leaving 12 bases between them. The CDR3 is made up of 13 amino acids. The CDR3 sequence: CASSHTGTGELFF. The CDR3 nucleotides are TGTGCCAGCAGCCATACCGGGACAGGGGAGCTGTTTTTT. The variable domain in full, with the rest retrieved from reference TRBV7-8 and TRBJ2-2, is GAGVSQSPRYKVAKRGQDVALRCDPISGHVSLFWYQQALGQGPEFLTYFQNEAQLDKSGLPSDRFFAERPEGSVSTLKIQRTQQEDSAVYLCASSHTGTGELFFGEGSRLTVL.

This clonotype was seen only a few times. The gene calls are TRBV28 and TRBJ2-1; 10 nucleotides agree with TRBD2. Germline loops: CDR1 MDHEN, CDR2 SYDVKM. V lost 5 bases, J lost 7 bases, and 8 bases stayed unmatched. The CDR3 sequence is 15 residues long. DNA for the CDR3: TGTGCCAGCAGTCAATCTAGCGGGAGCACAAATGAGCAGTTCTTC. It encodes CASSQSSGSTNEQFF.

A note on this clonotype: The junction differs from germline at one of its ends, possibly a read error. This rearrangement joins TRBV6-1 to TRBJ1-5; 10 positions match TRBD1. CDR3 length: 14 residues. Germline V gene lookup returns CDR1 MNHNS and CDR2 SASEGT. In DNA, the CDR3 is TGTGCCAGCACCTCGGGACAGGGGATTCAGCTCCAGCATTTT. It codes for CASTSGQGIQLQHF.

With regard to this clonotype: This may be a read error, as it is one base from a much larger clone. This chain links TRBV20-1 with TRBJ2-5; perhaps TRBD2 as D (5 bases). Germline V gene data show CDR1 as DFQATT and CDR2 as SNEGSKA (reference sequence). The length of the CDR3 is 12 residues. CDR3 sequence (DNA): TGCAGTGCTAGAGTAGCGCAGGAGACCCCGTACTTC. Translating gives CSARVAQETPYF.

This clonotype was seen ten or more times. The chain has TRBV2 and TRBJ2-7; D not resolved. Germline V gives CDR1 SNHLY, CDR2 FYNNEI. CDR3 length: 13 amino acids. V was trimmed by 7 bases and J by 0 bases, leaving 10 bases between them. This CDR3 reads CASNRGTSYEQYF. In DNA, the CDR3 is TGTGCCAGCAACCGTGGAACCTCCTACGAGCAGTACTTC.

CDR3 DNA: TGCGCCAGCAGCCAAGCATCGAACAGGGCAAAAAACATTCAGTACTTC. Its protein product is CASSQASNRAKNIQYF. The J gene is TRBJ2-4, the V gene TRBV4-1, with D possibly being TRBD1 (6 bases). V was pared by 1 base and J by 4 bases, with 14 bases between. The CDR3 has 16 residues. CDR1 and CDR2 (germline): MGHRA, YSYEKL.

This clonotype was counted at least ten times. CDR3 in DNA: TGCAGTGCTACCCGTCGGACCCAGTACTTC. It codes for CSATRRTQYF. V gene TRBV20-1 combines with J gene TRBJ2-5, with D unclear. Deletions cut 4 bases from V and 7 bases from J, with 7 bases between. Per the germline V gene, CDR1 is DFQATT and CDR2 is SNEGSKA (reference sequence). This CDR3 region has 10 residues.

This clonotype was counted at least ten times. V is TRBV5-5 and J is TRBJ2-1; a possible D gene is TRBD2 (6 bases). Per the germline V gene, CDR1 is SGHKS and CDR2 is YYEKEE (reference sequence). V gave up 4 bases and J gave up 12 bases, with 17 bases separating them. This CDR3 has 13 residues. CDR3 loop: CASSRVTPSVQFF. CDR3 sequence (DNA): TGTGCCAGCAGCCGGGTCACCCCTAGCGTGCAGTTCTTC.

In its sample, this clonotype was seen many times. The CDR3 reads CAIPGGQFF. The CDR3 DNA reads as TGCGCCATCCCCGGGGGACAGTTTTTT. This sequence joins TRBV10-1 and TRBJ1-4, with a tentative D call TRBD1 (6 bases). Trimming took 10 bases from V and 16 from J, leaving 13 bases between them. The CDR3 consists of 9 residues. CDR1 WNHNN and CDR2 SYGVQD come from the germline V gene (reference sequence).

This clonotype was observed at least ten times. The chain joins TRBV20-1 to TRBJ2-7; TRBD1 is a possible D gene (6 bases). The CDR3 contains 12 residues. Germline values: CDR1 DFQATT, CDR2 SNEGSKA (reference sequence). V was trimmed by 0 bases and J by 3 bases, leaving 6 bases between them. The CDR3 nucleotides read TGCAGTGCTAGAGAACAGGGCTACGAGCAGTACTTC. Translated, it gives CSAREQGYEQYF.

This clonotype was counted ten times or more. This chain connects TRBV6-6 to TRBJ1-5; D is unresolved. Trimming stripped 0 bases from V and 4 bases from J, with 13 bases between. The germline CDR1 and CDR2 sequences are MNHNY and SVGAGI (reference sequence). The CDR3 has 16 amino acids. The CDR3 nucleotides are TGTGCCAGCAGTTACTCGAGTGATCCCCAGAATCAGCCCCAGCATTTT. Protein product: CASSYSSDPQNQPQHF.

This chain connects TRBV2 to TRBJ1-5; weak D call: TRBD1 (5 bases). The CDR3 loop spans 14 amino acids. Germline-derived CDR1 and CDR2 are SNHLY and FYNNEI. V was pared by 6 bases and J by 14 bases, with 23 bases between. The CDR3 nucleotides read TGTGCCAGCAGCCGAGACAGACGCGACTCCTACGAGCATTTT. It specifies CASSRDRRDSYEHF.

This clonotype occurred many times. This rearrangement joins TRBV29-1 to TRBJ1-1; D is ambiguous. Germline V gene lookup returns CDR1 SQVTM and CDR2 ANQGSEA. Trimming took off 6 bases at V and 4 bases at J, with 15 bases between the two ends. The CDR3 length is 13 residues. CDR3 sequence: CSVGGVKGTEAFF. The DNA of the CDR3 is TGCAGCGTCGGTGGGGTAAAGGGCACTGAAGCTTTCTTT.

At least ten counts were recorded for this clonotype. The chain has TRBV5-4 and TRBJ2-7, with TRBD1 matching over 9 bases. This CDR3 is 15 amino acids long. CDR1 and CDR2 (germline): SGHNT, YYREEE (reference sequence). With V trimmed by 0 bases and J by 4 bases, 5 bases remained unmatched. The CDR3 is CASSLEDRGGYEQYF. Written as DNA, the CDR3 is TGTGCCAGCAGCTTGGAGGACAGGGGAGGGTACGAGCAGTACTTC.

This clonotype has only a few counts. The chain couples TRBV3-1 to TRBJ2-7, with D unclear. V gave up 3 bases and J gave up 7 bases, with 10 bases separating them. The CDR3 extends over 12 amino acids. In germline, CDR1 is LGHDT, CDR2 YNNKEL (reference sequence). The CDR3 here is CASSHGTGEQYF. The DNA for the CDR3 is TGTGCCAGCAGCCATGGCACTGGGGAGCAGTACTTC.